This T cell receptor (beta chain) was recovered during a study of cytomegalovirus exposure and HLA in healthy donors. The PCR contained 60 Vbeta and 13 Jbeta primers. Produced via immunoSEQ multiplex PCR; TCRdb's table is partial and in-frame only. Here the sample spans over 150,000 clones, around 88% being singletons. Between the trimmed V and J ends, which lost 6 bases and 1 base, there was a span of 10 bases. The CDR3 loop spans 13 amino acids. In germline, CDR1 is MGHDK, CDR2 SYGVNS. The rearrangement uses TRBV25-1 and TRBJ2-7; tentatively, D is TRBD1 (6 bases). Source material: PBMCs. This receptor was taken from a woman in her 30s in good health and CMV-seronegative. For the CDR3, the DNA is TGTGCCAGCAGAACCGGACAGTCCTACGAGCAGTACTTC. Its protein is CASRTGQSYEQYF.